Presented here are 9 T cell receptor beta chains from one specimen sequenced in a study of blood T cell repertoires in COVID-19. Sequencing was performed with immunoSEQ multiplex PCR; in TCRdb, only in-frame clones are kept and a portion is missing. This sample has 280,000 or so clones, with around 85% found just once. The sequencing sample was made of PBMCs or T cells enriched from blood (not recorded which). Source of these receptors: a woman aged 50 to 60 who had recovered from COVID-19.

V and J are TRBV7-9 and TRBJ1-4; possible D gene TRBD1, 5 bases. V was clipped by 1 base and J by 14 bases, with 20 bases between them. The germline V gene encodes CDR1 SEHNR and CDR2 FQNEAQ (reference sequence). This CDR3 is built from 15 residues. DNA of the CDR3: TGTGCCAGCAGCTTAGTCGGGGGGAAAGATAGTCCGCTGTTTTTT. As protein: CASSLVGGKDSPLFF.

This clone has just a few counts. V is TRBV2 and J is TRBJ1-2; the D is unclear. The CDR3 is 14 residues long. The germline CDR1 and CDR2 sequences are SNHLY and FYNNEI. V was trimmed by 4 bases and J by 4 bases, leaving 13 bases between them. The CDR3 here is CASSAQTPIYGYTF. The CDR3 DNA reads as TGTGCCAGCAGTGCCCAGACACCGATCTATGGCTACACCTTC.

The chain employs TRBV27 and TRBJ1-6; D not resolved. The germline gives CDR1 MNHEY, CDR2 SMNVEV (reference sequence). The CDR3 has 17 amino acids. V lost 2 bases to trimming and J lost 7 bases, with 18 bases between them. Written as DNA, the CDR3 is TGTGCCAGCAGTTTAATGGGCGGGATCGTATCGAATTCACCCCTCCACTTT. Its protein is CASSLMGGIVSNSPLHF.

The CDR3: CAVLRDRGNYGYTF. As DNA, the CDR3 is TGTGCCGTACTCCGGGACAGAGGGAACTATGGCTACACCTTC. The chain uses TRBV6-5 and TRBJ1-2, with 7 nucleotides matching TRBD1. V was clipped by 11 bases and J by 2 bases; unmatched bases: 11. Germline CDR1 is MNHEY and CDR2 is SVGAGI. The CDR3 spans 14 residues.

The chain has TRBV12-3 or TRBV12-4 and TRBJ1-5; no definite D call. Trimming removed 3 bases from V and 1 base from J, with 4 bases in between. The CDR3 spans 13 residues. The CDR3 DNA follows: TGTGCCAGCAGTTTGGGCAGCAATCAGCCCCAGCATTTT. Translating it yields CASSLGSNQPQHF.

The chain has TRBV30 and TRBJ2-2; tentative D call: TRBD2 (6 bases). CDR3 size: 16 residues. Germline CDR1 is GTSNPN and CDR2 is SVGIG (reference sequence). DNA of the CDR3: TGTGCGCTGGAGGGTCGACAGCTTGTAAACACCGGGGAGCTGTTTTTT. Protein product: CALEGRQLVNTGELFF.

For the CDR3, the DNA is TGTGCCAGCAGGGGGCGGGGACTCAACGGCGAAAAACTGTTTTTT. Encoded protein: CASRGRGLNGEKLFF. This rearrangement joins TRBV7-9 to TRBJ1-4, with a weak D call TRBD1 (5 bases). The CDR3 is made up of 15 amino acids. Germline-derived CDR1 and CDR2 are SEHNR and FQNEAQ (reference sequence). The V and J ends lost 6 bases and 8 bases respectively, with 19 bases between them. The full variable domain, with the rest looked up from reference TRBV7-9 and TRBJ1-4, is DTGVSQNPRHKITKRGQNVTFRCDPISEHNRLYWYRQTLGQGPEFLTYFQNEAQLEKSRLLSDRFSAERPKGSFSTLEIQRTEQGDSAMYLCASRGRGLNGEKLFFGSGTQLSVL.

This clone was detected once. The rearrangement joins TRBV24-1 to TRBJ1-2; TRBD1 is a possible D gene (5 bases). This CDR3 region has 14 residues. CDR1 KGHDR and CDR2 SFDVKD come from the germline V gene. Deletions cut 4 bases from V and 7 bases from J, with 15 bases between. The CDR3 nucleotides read TGTGCCACCAGTGACTGGAGGGACGATGGTGGCTACACCTTC. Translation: CATSDWRDDGGYTF.

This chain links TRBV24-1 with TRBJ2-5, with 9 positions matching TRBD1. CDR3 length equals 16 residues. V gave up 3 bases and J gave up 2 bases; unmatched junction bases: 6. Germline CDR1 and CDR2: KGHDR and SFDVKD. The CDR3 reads CATSDRGQGVQETQYF. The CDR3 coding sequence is TGTGCCACCAGTGATCGGGGACAGGGAGTGCAAGAGACCCAGTACTTC.